These T cell receptor beta chains were read from a single sample in a study of blood T cell repertoires in COVID-19. Produced via immunoSEQ multiplex PCR; TCRdb's table is partial and in-frame only. This table holds 280,000 or so clones, approximately 85% found once. The sequenced sample consisted of PBMCs or T cells enriched from blood (not recorded which). The receptors shown here come from a man younger than 40 who had recovered from COVID-19. The CDR3 runs from the conserved cysteine through the conserved F or W. D genes are given only for firm matches. Rows give clone size only sometimes, using once, few, many, or a class for an expanded clone.

size	D	V	J	DNA	CDR3
.	.	TRBV9	TRBJ2-7	TGTGCCAGCAGCCCAAGAGGAGGGGGGGCCTACGAGCAGTACTTC	CASSPRGGGAYEQYF
.	TRBD1	TRBV3-1/TRBV3-2	TRBJ2-7	TGTGCCAGCAGCCAAGTGGGACAGGGGGGACACGAGCAGTACTTC	CASSQVGQGGHEQYF
.	.	TRBV5-1	TRBJ2-5	TGCGCCAGCAGCTCCAACGGGCCAGGGCAGGAGACCCAGTACTTC	CASSSNGPGQETQYF
.	.	TRBV19	TRBJ1-1	TGTGCCAGTGCCGTTTTATGGGGGGAGACTGAAGCTTTCTTT	CASAVLWGETEAFF
.	.	TRBV3-1/TRBV3-2	TRBJ1-3	TGTGCCAGCAGCCAAGGGTCTGGGTTAGCCTCTGGAAACACCATATATTTT	CASSQGSGLASGNTIYF
.	.	TRBV9	TRBJ1-5	TGTGCCAGCAGCACTGACAGGAGTAGCAATCAGCCCCAGCATTTT	CASSTDRSSNQPQHF
.	.	TRBV19	TRBJ1-3	TGTGCGCCGGTGCGCGGCTCTGGAAACACCATATATTTT	CAPVRGSGNTIYF
few	TRBD1	TRBV6-2/TRBV6-3	TRBJ1-5	TGTGCCAGCAGTCCGACCCTCGGGACAGCTAGCAATCAGCCCCAGCATTTT	CASSPTLGTASNQPQHF
.	.	TRBV7-9	TRBJ1-1	TGTGCCAGCAGCGGACAAGCGAACACTGAAGCTTTCTTT	CASSGQANTEAFF
few	TRBD1	TRBV10-3	TRBJ1-5	TGTGCCATCAGCGAAGACAGCCCAGGACCAGGGGGGACCGATCAGCCCCAGCATTTT	CAISEDSPGPGGTDQPQHF
once	.	TRBV25-1	TRBJ1-6	TGTGCCAGCAGTGACAGGGAATCCTCACCCCTCCACTTT	CASSDRESSPLHF
.	TRBD1	TRBV5-1	TRBJ1-6	TGCGCCAGCAACCAGGGGGCTTCTAATTCACCCCTCCACTTT	CASNQGASNSPLHF
.	TRBD1	TRBV9	TRBJ1-2	TGTGCCAGCAGCTCTGGGACAGGGTGGAGAGACTACACCTTC	CASSSGTGWRDYTF
.	.	TRBV5-1	TRBJ1-1	TGCGCCAGCAGCTCCGGTGTAATGAACACTGAAGCTTTCTTT	CASSSGVMNTEAFF
.	.	TRBV3-1/TRBV3-2	TRBJ1-1	TGTGCCAGCAGCCCGGGACTTATGAACACTGAAGCTTTCTTT	CASSPGLMNTEAFF
.	TRBD1	TRBV11-3	TRBJ2-5	TGTGCCAGCAGCCCCGGACAGGGGAGACAAGAGACCCAGTACTTC	CASSPGQGRQETQYF
.	.	TRBV7-9	TRBJ1-2	TGTGCCAGCAGCTCAGGCGGGGATTATGAGGGCTACACCTTC	CASSSGGDYEGYTF
.	.	TRBV3-1/TRBV3-2	TRBJ2-7	TGTGCCAGCAGCAAGGGACTGACCTACGAGCAGTACTTC	CASSKGLTYEQYF
.	TRBD1	TRBV5-1	TRBJ2-6	TGCGCCAGCAGCAAGGGACAGGTTTACTCTGGGGCCAACGTCCTGACTTTC	CASSKGQVYSGANVLTF
.	.	TRBV19	TRBJ1-5	TGTGCCAGTAGTAATCAACACCAGGGAAGAAGGCAGCCCCAGCATTTT	CASSNQHQGRRQPQHF
.	.	TRBV3-1/TRBV3-2	TRBJ1-2	TGTGCCAGCAGCCAAGGTACAGGGCTTAACTATGGCTACACCTTC	CASSQGTGLNYGYTF
few	TRBD1	TRBV5-4	TRBJ1-1	TGTGCCAGCAGATATACAGGGGGTACTGAAGCTTTCTTT	CASRYTGGTEAFF
.	.	TRBV7-2	TRBJ1-2	TGTGCCAGCAGCACCGCTACAGGGTCCTATGGCTACACCTTC	CASSTATGSYGYTF
.	.	TRBV7-9	TRBJ2-6	TGTGCCAGCAGCATCTGGACAGTACTGGACTCTGGGGCCAACGTCCTGACTTTC	CASSIWTVLDSGANVLTF
once	.	TRBV5-6	TRBJ1-2	TGTGCCAGCGGCAGAGACTTTAACTATGGCTACACCTTC	CASGRDFNYGYTF
once	.	TRBV10-3	TRBJ2-1	TGTGCCATCAGTGAGTCTGGACAGAACTTATACAATGAGCAGTTCTTC	CAISESGQNLYNEQFF
.	.	TRBV11-2	TRBJ2-7	TGTGCCAGCAGCTTAAGAGAAGTAGCCCTTTACGAGCAGTACTTC	CASSLREVALYEQYF
.	TRBD1	TRBV5-1	TRBJ1-3	TGCGCCAGCAGCTCGACAGGGTACTCTGGAAACACCATATATTTT	CASSSTGYSGNTIYF
few	TRBD1	TRBV12-3/TRBV12-4	TRBJ1-1	TGTGCCAGCAGTTGGACAGGGGCTCCTGAAGCTTTCTTT	CASSWTGAPEAFF
.	TRBD1	TRBV7-9	TRBJ1-6	TGTGCCAGCAGCTTCGGACAGGGTGCTCATTCACCCCTCCACTTT	CASSFGQGAHSPLHF
.	.	TRBV6-5	TRBJ2-7	TGTGCCAGCAGTACGACTCGATACGAGCAGTACTTC	CASSTTRYEQYF
.	.	TRBV12-3/TRBV12-4	TRBJ2-7	TGTGCCAGCAGTATTGGACTCTACGAGCAGTACTTC	CASSIGLYEQYF
.	.	TRBV24-1	TRBJ1-2	TGTGCCACCAGTCCCCAGGGAATTGACTATGGCTACACCTTC	CATSPQGIDYGYTF
.	TRBD1	TRBV25-1	TRBJ1-3	TGTGCCAGCAGTGATTACACAGGGGGCTCTGGAAACACCATATATTTT	CASSDYTGGSGNTIYF
.	.	TRBV4-2	TRBJ1-6	TGTGCCAGCAGCCAAGGTGGGGGGGATAATTCACCCCTCCACTTT	CASSQGGGDNSPLHF
.	TRBD2	TRBV10-1	TRBJ2-5	TGCGCCAGCTCCCGGGCGCCGGGAAGACTAGCGGGGGGGAGGGCCCAGTACTTC	CASSRAPGRLAGGRAQYF
.	.	TRBV24-1	TRBJ1-1	TGTGCCACCAGCCTCGGGAGCACTGAAGCTTTCTTT	CATSLGSTEAFF
.	.	TRBV5-5	TRBJ1-2	TGTGCCAGCAGCCCGAGGACAGTAGATGGCTACACCTTC	CASSPRTVDGYTF
.	.	TRBV9	TRBJ1-2	TGTGCCAGCAGCGGGGGGCGAGGGGGCTACACCTTC	CASSGGRGGYTF
.	.	TRBV5-8	TRBJ1-1	TGTGCCAGCAGCTTGTCAGGGATCGGCTATAACACTGAAGCTTTCTTT	CASSLSGIGYNTEAFF
.	.	TRBV5-1	TRBJ2-2	TGCGCCAGCAGCCCAGAGAACACCGGGGAGCTGTTTTTT	CASSPENTGELFF
.	TRBD1	TRBV14	TRBJ1-2	TGTGCCAGCAGCCTGGGCCCGGGACAGGGATATGGCTACACCTTC	CASSLGPGQGYGYTF
.	TRBD2	TRBV7-6	TRBJ2-5	TGTGCCAGTGGACCGGGACTAGTGTTTTCAGCGGGGCTCCGAGAGACCCAGTACTTC	CASGPGLVFSAGLRETQYF
.	.	TRBV6-5	TRBJ1-1	TGTGCCAGCAGTTCAATGAACACTGAAGCTTTCTTT	CASSSMNTEAFF
.	.	TRBV30	TRBJ1-5	TGTGCCTGGAGCGTAGGGGGGGGGCGTAGCAATCAGCCCCAGCATTTT	CAWSVGGGRSNQPQHF
.	.	TRBV7-6	TRBJ2-5	TGTGCCAGCAGCTTAGCGCGGGTTCCTGGGCCCCAAGAGACCCAGTACTTC	CASSLARVPGPQETQYF
.	TRBD1	TRBV6-6	TRBJ2-5	TGTGCCAGCAGGATTGGGACAGGGGCCGAGACCCAGTACTTC	CASRIGTGAETQYF
.	.	TRBV30	TRBJ1-1	TGTGCCTGGAGTCCGGCGCCGGGGTTCACTGAAGCTTTCTTT	CAWSPAPGFTEAFF
.	.	TRBV5-4	TRBJ2-1	TGTGCCAGCAGCTTGGATGGGTTGGAGGGGTTGGAGTTCTTC	CASSLDGLEGLEFF
.	TRBD1	TRBV5-1	TRBJ1-1	TGCGCCAGCAACTCGAGAGGGGGCATGAACACTGAAGCTTTCTTT	CASNSRGGMNTEAFF
.	TRBD1	TRBV12-3/TRBV12-4	TRBJ1-1	TGTGCCAGCAGGTCCCAGGGGGACACTGAAGCTTTCTTT	CASRSQGDTEAFF
.	.	TRBV4-1	TRBJ1-4	TGCGCCAGCAGCCACTTCGGGGTGACGAAACTGTTTTTT	CASSHFGVTKLFF
.	.	TRBV7-3	TRBJ2-7	TGTGCCAGCAGCTTAAGTGCGGGGAACTACGAGCAGTACTTC	CASSLSAGNYEQYF
.	.	TRBV19	TRBJ1-1	TGTGCCAGTGCAGAAGGGGTGAACACTGAAGCTTTCTTT	CASAEGVNTEAFF
few	.	TRBV9	TRBJ1-2	TGTGCCAGCAGCGTAGAAGGGGTAGGGTACTATGGCTACACCTTC	CASSVEGVGYYGYTF